This T cell receptor beta chain was profiled in a study of regulatory T cells in long-lasting Graves disease. About the research overall: Those Graves' patients who were newly diagnosed had been on antithyroid drugs under 3 months. General study points: Persistent disease showed a preference for TRBV28, TRBJ1-2 and TRBJ2-5.

Unmatched junction bases numbered 8, after V lost 5 bases and J lost 0 bases. The CDR3 consists of 17 residues. Germline loops: CDR1 SGHNT, CDR2 YYREEE (reference sequence). Arm-PCR of CDR3 regions and iRepertoire HTBI primers were used to build TCR beta libraries. TCRdb re-called the multiplex PCR reads with MiXCR, one entry per CDR3 protein. The repertoire has roughly 500,000 distinct CDR3 sequences, 13% to 15% of them found once; the top ten carry around a sixth. The time point is: newly diagnosed GD, antithyroid drugs for less than 3 months. Making the TCR library involved RNA that had been extracted from PBMCs. This clonotype has more than one count but fewer than ten. Antigen unknown. A further study also used this sample, focusing on T cells in Graves' hyperthyroidism and ophthalmopathy. According to that study: Hyperthyroidism of Graves' type that showed no ophthalmopathy progression within 18 months was stable. The study used the HTBI primer set for a first-round RT-PCR of the TCR CDR3.

This chain uses TRBV5-4 with TRBJ2-1, with 10 bases fitting TRBD2. The sequence was obtained from a woman in her forties or fifties with Graves disease. This specimen consisted of peripheral blood mononuclear cells (PBMCs), obtained at new diagnosis, from a patient treated with antithyroid drugs. CDR3 bases: TGTGCCAGCAGTTTCGGACTAGCGGATCCCTCCTACAATGAGCAGTTCTTC. Protein sequence: CASSFGLADPSYNEQFF.